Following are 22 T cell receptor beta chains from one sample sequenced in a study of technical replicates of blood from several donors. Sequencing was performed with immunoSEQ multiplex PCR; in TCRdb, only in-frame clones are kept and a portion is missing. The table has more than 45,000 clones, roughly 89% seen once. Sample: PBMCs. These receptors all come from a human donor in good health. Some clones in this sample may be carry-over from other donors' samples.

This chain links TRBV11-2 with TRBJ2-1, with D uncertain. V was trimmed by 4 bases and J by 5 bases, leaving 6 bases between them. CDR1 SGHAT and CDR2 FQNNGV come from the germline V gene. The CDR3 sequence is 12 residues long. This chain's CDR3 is CASSYQDNEQFF. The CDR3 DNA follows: TGTGCCAGCAGCTACCAGGACAATGAGCAGTTCTTC.

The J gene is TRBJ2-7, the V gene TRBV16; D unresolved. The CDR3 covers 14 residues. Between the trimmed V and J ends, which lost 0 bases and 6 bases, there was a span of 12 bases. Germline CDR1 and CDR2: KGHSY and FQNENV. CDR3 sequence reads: CASSQSLQFGEQYF. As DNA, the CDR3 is TGTGCCAGCAGCCAATCGTTACAGTTCGGCGAGCAGTACTTC.

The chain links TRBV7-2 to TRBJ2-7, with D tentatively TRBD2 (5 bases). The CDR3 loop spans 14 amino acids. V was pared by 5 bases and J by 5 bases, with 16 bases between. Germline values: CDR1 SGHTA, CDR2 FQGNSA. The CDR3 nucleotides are TGTGCCAGCAGCCTAATCTTGATGGGAGACGAGCAGTACTTC. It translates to CASSLILMGDEQYF.

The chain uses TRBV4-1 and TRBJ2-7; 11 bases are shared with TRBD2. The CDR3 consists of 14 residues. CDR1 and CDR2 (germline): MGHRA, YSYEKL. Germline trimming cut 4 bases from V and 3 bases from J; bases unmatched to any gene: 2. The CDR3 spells CASSPGLAVYEQYF. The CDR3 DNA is TGCGCCAGCAGCCCGGGACTAGCGGTCTACGAGCAGTACTTC.

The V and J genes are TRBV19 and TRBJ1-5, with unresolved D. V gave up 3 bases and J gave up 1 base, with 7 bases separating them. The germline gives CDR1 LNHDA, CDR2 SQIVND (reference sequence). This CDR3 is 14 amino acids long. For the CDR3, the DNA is TGTGCCAGTAGTATCCGAGGGAGCAATCAGCCCCAGCATTTT. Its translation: CASSIRGSNQPQHF.

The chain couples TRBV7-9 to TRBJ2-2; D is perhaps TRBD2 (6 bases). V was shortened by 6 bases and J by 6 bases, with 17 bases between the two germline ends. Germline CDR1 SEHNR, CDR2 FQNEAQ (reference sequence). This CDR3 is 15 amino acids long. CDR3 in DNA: TGTGCCAGCAGTCGCCGACGACTAGTCGCCGGGGAGCTGTTTTTT. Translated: CASSRRRLVAGELFF. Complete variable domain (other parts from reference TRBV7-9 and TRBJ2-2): DTGVSQNPRHKITKRGQNVTFRCDPISEHNRLYWYRQTLGQGPEFLTYFQNEAQLEKSRLLSDRFSAERPKGSFSTLEIQRTEQGDSAMYLCASSRRRLVAGELFFGEGSRLTVL.

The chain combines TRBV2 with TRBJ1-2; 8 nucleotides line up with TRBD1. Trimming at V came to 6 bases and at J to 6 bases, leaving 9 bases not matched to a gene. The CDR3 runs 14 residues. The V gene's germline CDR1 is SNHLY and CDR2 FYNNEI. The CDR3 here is CASRAARGQNGYTF. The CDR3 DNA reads TGTGCCAGCAGAGCCGCCAGGGGGCAAAATGGCTACACCTTC.

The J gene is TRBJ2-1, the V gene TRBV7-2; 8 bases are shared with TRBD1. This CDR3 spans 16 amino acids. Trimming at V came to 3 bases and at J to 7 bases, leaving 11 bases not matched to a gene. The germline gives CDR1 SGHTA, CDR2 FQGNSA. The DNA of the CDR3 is TGTGCCAGCAGCTTTGAATTGGCAGGGGGCAGAAATGAGCAGTTCTTC. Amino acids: CASSFELAGGRNEQFF.

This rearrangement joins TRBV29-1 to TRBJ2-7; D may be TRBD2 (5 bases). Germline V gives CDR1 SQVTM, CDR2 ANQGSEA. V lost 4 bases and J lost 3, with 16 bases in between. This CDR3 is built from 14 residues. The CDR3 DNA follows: TGCAGCGTTGGGGTTTCGGGAAGAAACTACGAGCAGTACTTC. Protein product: CSVGVSGRNYEQYF.

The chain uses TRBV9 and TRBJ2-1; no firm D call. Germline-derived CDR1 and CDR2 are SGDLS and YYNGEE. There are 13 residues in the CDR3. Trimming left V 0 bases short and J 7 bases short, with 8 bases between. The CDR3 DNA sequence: TGTGCCAGCAGCGTAGCTAGGAGTAATGAGCAGTTCTTC. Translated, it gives CASSVARSNEQFF.

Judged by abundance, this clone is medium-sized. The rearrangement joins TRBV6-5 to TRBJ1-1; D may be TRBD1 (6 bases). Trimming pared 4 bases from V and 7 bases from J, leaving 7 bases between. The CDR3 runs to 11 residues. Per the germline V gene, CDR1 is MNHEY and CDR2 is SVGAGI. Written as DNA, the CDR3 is TGTGCCAGCAGTTGGGGGCGTGAAGCTTTCTTT. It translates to CASSWGREAFF.

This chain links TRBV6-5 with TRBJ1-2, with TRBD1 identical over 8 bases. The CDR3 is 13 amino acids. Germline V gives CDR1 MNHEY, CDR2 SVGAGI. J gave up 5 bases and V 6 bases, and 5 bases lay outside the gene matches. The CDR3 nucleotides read TGTGCCAGCAGCCCGAGACAGGGGTATGGCTACACCTTC. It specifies CASSPRQGYGYTF.

The CDR3 DNA reads as TGTGCCAGCAGGCGGGGACAGCTGTCCTACGAGCAGTACTTC. Protein: CASRRGQLSYEQYF. The chain recombines TRBV2 with TRBJ2-7, with D perhaps TRBD1 (7 bases). Trimming pared 6 bases from V and 1 base from J, leaving 13 bases between. The V gene's germline CDR1 is SNHLY and CDR2 FYNNEI. This CDR3 spans 14 amino acids. The entire variable domain, with the rest obtained from reference TRBV2 and TRBJ2-7, is as follows: EPEVTQTPSHQVTQMGQEVILRCVPISNHLYFYWYRQILGQKVEFLVSFYNNEISEKSEIFDDQFSVERPDGSNFTLKIRSTKLEDSAMYFCASRRGQLSYEQYFGPGTRLTVT.

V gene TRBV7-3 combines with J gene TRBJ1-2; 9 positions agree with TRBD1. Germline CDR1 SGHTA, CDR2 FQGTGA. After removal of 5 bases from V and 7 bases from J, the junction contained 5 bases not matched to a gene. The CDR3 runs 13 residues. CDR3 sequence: CASSRDRGVGYTF. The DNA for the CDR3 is TGTGCCAGCAGCCGTGACAGGGGGGTTGGCTACACCTTC.

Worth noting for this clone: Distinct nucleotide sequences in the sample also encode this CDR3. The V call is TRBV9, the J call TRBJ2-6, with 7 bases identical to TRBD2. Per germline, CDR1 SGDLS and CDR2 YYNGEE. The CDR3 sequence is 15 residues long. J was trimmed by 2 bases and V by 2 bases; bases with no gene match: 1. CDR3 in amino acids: CASSVGGAGANVLTF. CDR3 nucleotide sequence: TGTGCCAGCAGCGTTGGGGGGGCTGGGGCCAACGTCCTGACTTTC.

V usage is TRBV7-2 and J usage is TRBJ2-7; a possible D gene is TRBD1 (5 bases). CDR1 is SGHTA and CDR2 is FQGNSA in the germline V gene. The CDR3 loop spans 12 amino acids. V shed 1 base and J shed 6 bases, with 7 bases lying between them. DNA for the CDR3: TGTGCCAGCAGCTTAGGCAGGGTCGAGCAGTACTTC. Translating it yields CASSLGRVEQYF.

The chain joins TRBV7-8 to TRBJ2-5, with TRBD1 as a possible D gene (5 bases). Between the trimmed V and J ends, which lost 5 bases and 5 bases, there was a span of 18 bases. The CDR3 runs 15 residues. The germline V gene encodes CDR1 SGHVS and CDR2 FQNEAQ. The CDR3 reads CASSAAFPRDETQYF. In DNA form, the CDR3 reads TGTGCCAGCAGCGCGGCCTTCCCCAGGGATGAGACCCAGTACTTC.

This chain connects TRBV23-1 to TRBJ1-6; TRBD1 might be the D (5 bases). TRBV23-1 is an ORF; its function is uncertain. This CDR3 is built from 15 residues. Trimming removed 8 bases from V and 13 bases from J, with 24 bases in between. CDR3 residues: CASSQEAGGGDPLHF. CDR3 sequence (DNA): TGCGCCAGCTCTCAAGAAGCAGGCGGCGGGGACCCCCTCCACTTT.

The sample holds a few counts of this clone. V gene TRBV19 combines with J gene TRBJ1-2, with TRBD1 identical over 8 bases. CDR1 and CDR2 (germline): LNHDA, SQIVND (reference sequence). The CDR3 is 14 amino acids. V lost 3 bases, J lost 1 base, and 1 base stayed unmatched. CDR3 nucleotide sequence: TGTGCCAGTAGTATGGGACAGGTTAACTATGGCTACACCTTC. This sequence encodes CASSMGQVNYGYTF.

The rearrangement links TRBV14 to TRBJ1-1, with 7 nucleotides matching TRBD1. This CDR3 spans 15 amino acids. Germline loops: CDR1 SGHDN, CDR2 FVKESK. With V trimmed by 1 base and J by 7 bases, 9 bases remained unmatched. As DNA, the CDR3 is TGTGCCAGCAGCCAAGGCGAGGGGGCCTTCCGTGAAGCTTTCTTT. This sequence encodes CASSQGEGAFREAFF.

The CDR3 DNA is TGTGCCAGCAGTGAAGTGGAGGCGGGGAAGAATGAGCAGTTCTTC. Amino acids: CASSEVEAGKNEQFF. The chain carries TRBV6-1 and TRBJ2-1, with D possibly matching TRBD2 (6 bases). Germline CDR1 MNHNS, CDR2 SASEGT. The CDR3 contains 15 residues. V lost 1 base and J 7 bases, leaving 14 bases between the germline ends.

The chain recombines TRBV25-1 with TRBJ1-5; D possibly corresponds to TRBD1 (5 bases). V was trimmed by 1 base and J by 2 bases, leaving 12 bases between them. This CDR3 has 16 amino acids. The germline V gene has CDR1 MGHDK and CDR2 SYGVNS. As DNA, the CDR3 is TGTGCCAGCAGTGAATCAGACAGAGGTGGCAATCAGCCCCAGCATTTT. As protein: CASSESDRGGNQPQHF. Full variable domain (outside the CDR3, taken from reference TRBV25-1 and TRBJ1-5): EADIYQTPRYLVIGTGKKITLECSQTMGHDKMYWYQQDPGMELHLIHYSYGVNSTEKGDLSSESTVSRIRTEHFPLTLESARPSHTSQYLCASSESDRGGNQPQHFGDGTRLSIL.